This T cell receptor beta chain was sequenced for a study of blood T cell repertoires in COVID-19. Study overall: Whether acute or convalescent, the COVID-19 samples came from the United States, Italy and Spain. Sources were T cells, B-cell-depleted T cells, or PBMCs; the material itself was cDNA or gDNA.

In the original analysis: Amplification from reference gene primers served as the basis for estimated nucleated cell counts. Produced via immunoSEQ multiplex PCR; TCRdb's table is partial and in-frame only. V and J calls and clone size are as listed in that table; D and trimming were resolved from the DNA. The data hold about 190,000 clones, with around 90% observed a single time. This clone was detected once. In the same sample, other DNA sequences code for this CDR3. V lost 0 bases to trimming and J lost 2 bases; unmatched junction nucleotides: 0. The CDR3 has 15 residues. Germline V gene data show CDR1 as SGHRS and CDR2 as YFSETQ.

J is TRBJ2-1 and V is TRBV5-1; the match to TRBD2 covers 9 bases. The sequence derives from a man aged 45-65 years with acute or convalescent COVID-19. Sequenced material: peripheral blood. This CDR3 is CASSLGLAAYNEQFF. The CDR3 DNA follows: TGCGCCAGCAGCTTGGGACTAGCGGCCTACAATGAGCAGTTCTTC.